Each of the 16 T cell receptor beta chains below was sequenced from the same sample in a study of control samples from healthy donors and cancer patients. Some clones are missing from TCRdb's copy, which holds only in-frame ones; the method was immunoSEQ multiplex PCR. This table has some 100,000 clones, over 85% appearing once. The sample comprised blood. The receptors stem from a young man in good health.

V is TRBV6-2 or TRBV6-3 and J is TRBJ1-2; D unresolved. This CDR3 comprises 12 residues. The V gene lost 5 bases and the J gene lost 4 bases, with 8 bases spanning the gap. Germline V gives CDR1 MNHEY, CDR2 SVGEGT. The CDR3 DNA reads as TGTGCCAGCAGTAACAGCCTCTATGGCTACACCTTC. Protein sequence: CASSNSLYGYTF.

This chain joins TRBV11-2 and TRBJ1-3, with D unclear. The CDR3 loop spans 16 amino acids. V lost 0 bases and J 2 bases, leaving 11 bases between the germline ends. Germline values: CDR1 SGHAT, CDR2 FQNNGV. The CDR3 DNA reads as TGTGCCAGCAGCTTAGAACCCCGCCGGCCTGGAAACACCATATATTTT. Translation: CASSLEPRRPGNTIYF.

The chain is built from TRBV5-8 and TRBJ1-1; D gene uncertain. The germline V gene encodes CDR1 SGHTS and CDR2 YDEGEE. The CDR3 contains 11 residues. V was pared by 6 bases and J by 0 bases, with 3 bases between. Here the CDR3 DNA reads TGTGCCAGCAAGCTGAACACTGAAGCTTTCTTT. Translating gives CASKLNTEAFF.

The chain combines TRBV24-1 with TRBJ1-1; D is undetermined. Germline V gene lookup returns CDR1 KGHDR and CDR2 SFDVKD. V lost 1 base to trimming and J lost 7 bases, with 6 bases between them. The CDR3 has 12 residues. As DNA, the CDR3 is TGTGCCACCAGTGATTTAACGGGTGAAGCTTTCTTT. This sequence encodes CATSDLTGEAFF.

This clone has a handful of counts. V usage is TRBV7-6 and J usage is TRBJ1-2; possibly TRBD1 for D (5 bases). In germline, CDR1 is SGHVS, CDR2 FNYEAQ. Trimming removed 0 bases from V and 4 bases from J, with 15 bases in between. The CDR3 has 16 residues. The CDR3 is CASSLAVGEGSYGYTF. CDR3 sequence (DNA): TGTGCCAGCAGCTTAGCGGTTGGGGAGGGGAGCTATGGCTACACCTTC.

This clone was detected once. The chain has TRBV13 and TRBJ2-2; 12 bases align to TRBD1. Germline-derived CDR1 and CDR2 are PRHDT and FYEKMQ (reference sequence). This CDR3 is 17 amino acids long. V shed 4 bases and J 7 bases; nucleotides not matched to a gene: 10. The CDR3 protein is CASSWLGQGAVYGELFF. CDR3 coding DNA: TGTGCCAGCAGCTGGTTGGGACAGGGGGCGGTGTACGGGGAGCTGTTTTTT.

The genes are TRBV11-2 and TRBJ2-1; D perhaps matches TRBD1 (7 bases). Germline CDR1 is SGHAT and CDR2 is FQNNGV. Trimming stripped 1 base from V and 0 bases from J, with 10 bases between. The CDR3 consists of 16 residues. CDR3 loop: CASSLARDSSYNEQFF. The CDR3 DNA follows: TGTGCCAGCAGCTTAGCGCGGGACAGCTCCTACAATGAGCAGTTCTTC.

The chain carries TRBV21-1 and TRBJ1-6. TRBV21-1 is a recognized pseudogene. This CDR3 has 16 residues. CDR3 region: CASPKWRGSYNSPLHF. DNA of the CDR3: TGTGCCAGCCCCAAGTGGAGGGGCTCCTATAATTCACCCCTCCACTTT.

In DNA, the CDR3 is TGCAGTGCTAGTAAGTTTTCGAACACCGGGGAGCTGTTTTTT. Protein product: CSASKFSNTGELFF. The V call is TRBV20-1, the J call TRBJ2-2; D call uncertain. The germline gives CDR1 DFQATT, CDR2 SNEGSKA (reference sequence). The CDR3 sequence is 14 residues long. Trimming shortened V by 3 bases and J by 0 bases, and 8 bases separated the two germline ends.

The chain recombines TRBV19 with TRBJ2-7, with D tentatively TRBD1 (6 bases). The CDR3 is made up of 16 amino acids. Between the trimmed V and J ends, which lost 5 bases and 6 bases, there was a span of 23 bases. Per germline, CDR1 LNHDA and CDR2 SQIVND (reference sequence). CDR3 amino acids: CASSEIGGRVVGEQYF. As DNA, the CDR3 is TGTGCCAGTAGTGAGATTGGGGGCAGGGTAGTAGGCGAGCAGTACTTC.

This clone was observed once. In nucleotides, the CDR3 is TGCGCCAGCAGCCAAGGACTTGGCGCCGGGGAGCTGTTTTTT. This gives the protein CASSQGLGAGELFF. This chain uses TRBV4-1 with TRBJ2-2; D is undetermined. V was clipped by 1 base and J by 6 bases, with 9 bases between them. The V gene's germline CDR1 is MGHRA and CDR2 YSYEKL. The CDR3 sequence is 14 residues long.

The sample holds a few counts of this clone. The rearrangement joins TRBV5-1 to TRBJ2-5; possibly TRBD1 for D (5 bases). V was clipped by 4 bases and J by 4 bases, with 11 bases between them. Germline loops: CDR1 SGHRS, CDR2 YFSETQ. The CDR3 covers 13 residues. CDR3 bases: TGCGCCAGCAGCCAAGGGGCAAGAGAGACCCAGTACTTC. Protein product: CASSQGARETQYF.

CDR3 loop: CASSLGQGIRNTIYF. CDR3 coding DNA: TGTGCCAGCAGCCTCGGACAGGGCATCAGAAACACCATATATTTT. The chain is built from TRBV3-1 (or the pseudogene TRBV3-2) and TRBJ1-3, with TRBD1 identical over 8 bases. V dropped 4 bases and J dropped 5; count of bases not matched to a gene: 7. This CDR3 spans 15 amino acids. Germline CDR1 is LGHDT and CDR2 is YNNKEL (reference sequence).

The chain recombines TRBV23-1 with TRBJ1-4; 7 bases fit TRBD1. TRBV23-1 is annotated as an ORF whose role is uncertain. The J segment lost 3 bases and the V segment lost 0 bases, leaving 7 bases of the junction unmatched. CDR3 length: 17 amino acids. The chain's CDR3 is CASSQSRDRVANEKLFF. The CDR3 nucleotides are TGCGCCAGCAGTCAATCGAGGGACAGAGTGGCTAATGAAAAACTGTTTTTT.

J is TRBJ1-1 and V is TRBV18; 11 bases agree with TRBD1. Germline assignment: CDR1 KGHSH and CDR2 LQKENI. V gave up 5 bases and J gave up 10 bases; unmatched junction bases: 9. There are 14 residues in the CDR3. The CDR3, as DNA: TGTGCCAGCTCAGAGGGACAGGGGGTTATAACAGCTTTCTTT. This translates into CASSEGQGVITAFF.

The genes are TRBV9 and TRBJ2-1, with a weak D call TRBD2 (6 bases). Per germline, CDR1 SGDLS and CDR2 YYNGEE. The CDR3 consists of 14 residues. V was shortened by 4 bases and J by 8 bases, with 16 bases between the two germline ends. CDR3 sequence: CASSPYGSWDEQFF. DNA for the CDR3: TGTGCCAGCAGCCCGTACGGGAGTTGGGATGAGCAGTTCTTC.